The clone carrying this T cell receptor (beta chain) was found a few times. This sample stems from a study of graft-versus-host responses after intestinal transplantation. Findings and limits, study-wide: Levels of circulating GvH clones at their peak were associated with early post-transplant HvG declines. Subjects displaying graft-donor T cell macrochimerism possessed elevated graft-versus-host to host-versus-graft clonal ratios inside allografts.

The CDR3 runs to 15 residues. CDR1 and CDR2 from the germline V gene are MNHNY and SVGAGI (reference sequence). V was cut by 2 bases and J by 4 bases, with 11 bases left in between. Labeling with CFSE marked roughly 200,000 responder cells, which were plated with roughly 200,000 irradiated, violet-dye-labeled stimulator cells. Both CD3+CD4+ and CD3+CD8+ responders that were proliferating and CFSE-low underwent sorting after the reaction. Sequencing used immunoSEQ multiplex PCR; TCRdb keeps in-frame clones, though not all of them. The sample contains around 14,000 clones, about 27% of which appear only once.

The sequence derives from a human patient who received an intestinal transplant. This sequence joins TRBV6-6 and TRBJ2-2; D not certain. The sample here was alloreactive CD4+ T cells from a mixed lymphocyte reaction culture, taken before intestinal transplant. The subset denotes: CFSE-low proliferating T cells sorted from roughly six-day pre-transplant mixed lymphocyte reaction (GvH or HvG direction). For the CDR3, the DNA is TGTGCCAGCAGTTACCAGAGGCCGTTCACCGGGGAGCTGTTTTTT. Translation gives CASSYQRPFTGELFF.